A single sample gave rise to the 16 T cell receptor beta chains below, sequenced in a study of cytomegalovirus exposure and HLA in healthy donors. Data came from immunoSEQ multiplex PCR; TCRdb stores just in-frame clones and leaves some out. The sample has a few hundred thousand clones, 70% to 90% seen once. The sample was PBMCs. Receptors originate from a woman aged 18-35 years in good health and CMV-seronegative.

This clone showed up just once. The CDR3 sequence: CASSPRQGITYEQYF. In DNA, the CDR3 is TGTGCCAGCAGCCCGAGACAGGGAATCACCTACGAGCAGTACTTC. The chain has TRBV7-2 and TRBJ2-7, with 7 bases that match TRBD1. CDR3 length: 15 residues. CDR1 is SGHTA, CDR2 FQGNSA, per germline. V trimming: 5 bases; J trimming: 2 bases; junction bases outside the gene matches: 9.

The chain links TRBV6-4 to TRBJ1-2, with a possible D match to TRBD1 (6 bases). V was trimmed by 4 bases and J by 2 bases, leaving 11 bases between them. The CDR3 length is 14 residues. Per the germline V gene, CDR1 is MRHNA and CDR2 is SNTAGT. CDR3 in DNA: TGTGCCAGCAGTGCCGACGGACAGAACTATGGCTACACCTTC. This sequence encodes CASSADGQNYGYTF.

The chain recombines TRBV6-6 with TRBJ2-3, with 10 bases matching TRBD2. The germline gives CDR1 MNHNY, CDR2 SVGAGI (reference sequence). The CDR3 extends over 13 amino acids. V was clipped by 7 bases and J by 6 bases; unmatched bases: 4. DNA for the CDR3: TGTGCCAGCACCACTAGCGGGATGGATACGCAGTATTTT. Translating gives CASTTSGMDTQYF.

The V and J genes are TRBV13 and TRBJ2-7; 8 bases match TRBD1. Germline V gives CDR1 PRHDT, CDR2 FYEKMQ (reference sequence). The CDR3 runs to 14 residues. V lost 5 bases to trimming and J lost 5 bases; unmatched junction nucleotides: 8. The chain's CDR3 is CASSPRTGIHEQYF. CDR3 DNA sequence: TGTGCCAGCAGCCCCCGGACAGGGATCCACGAGCAGTACTTC.

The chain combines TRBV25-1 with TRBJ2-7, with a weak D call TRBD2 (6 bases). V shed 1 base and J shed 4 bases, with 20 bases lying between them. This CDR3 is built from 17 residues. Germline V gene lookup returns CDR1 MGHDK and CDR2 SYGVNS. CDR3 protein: CASSESGGGHGDYEQYF. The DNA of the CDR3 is TGTGCCAGCAGTGAATCGGGTGGAGGGCACGGGGATTACGAGCAGTACTTC.

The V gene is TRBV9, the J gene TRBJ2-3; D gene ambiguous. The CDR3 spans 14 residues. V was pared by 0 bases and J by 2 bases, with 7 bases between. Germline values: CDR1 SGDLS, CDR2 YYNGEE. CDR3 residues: CASSVATPTDTQYF. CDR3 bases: TGTGCCAGCAGCGTAGCTACGCCCACAGATACGCAGTATTTT. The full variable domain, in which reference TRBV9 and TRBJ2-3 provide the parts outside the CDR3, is DSGVTQTPKHLITATGQRVTLRCSPRSGDLSVYWYQQSLDQGLQFLIQYYNGEERAKGNILERFSAQQFPDLHSELNLSSLELGDSALYFCASSVATPTDTQYFGPGTRLTVL.

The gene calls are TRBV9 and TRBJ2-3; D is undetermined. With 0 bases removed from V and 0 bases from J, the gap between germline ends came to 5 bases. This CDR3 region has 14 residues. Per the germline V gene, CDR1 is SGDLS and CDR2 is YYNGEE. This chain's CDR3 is CASSVAASTDTQYF. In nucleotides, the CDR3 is TGTGCCAGCAGCGTAGCCGCGAGCACAGATACGCAGTATTTT.

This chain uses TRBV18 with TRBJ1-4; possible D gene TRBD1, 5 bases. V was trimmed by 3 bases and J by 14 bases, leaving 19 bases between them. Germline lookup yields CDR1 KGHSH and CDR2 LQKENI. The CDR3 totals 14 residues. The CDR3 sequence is CASSPGHSGFRLFF. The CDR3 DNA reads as TGTGCCAGCTCACCGGGTCATTCAGGGTTTCGGCTGTTTTTT.

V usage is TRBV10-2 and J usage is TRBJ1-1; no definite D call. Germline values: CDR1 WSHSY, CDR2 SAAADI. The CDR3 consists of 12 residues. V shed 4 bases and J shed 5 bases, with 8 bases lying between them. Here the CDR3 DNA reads TGCGCCAGCAGTGTCGGGTGGACTGAAGCTTTCTTT. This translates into CASSVGWTEAFF.

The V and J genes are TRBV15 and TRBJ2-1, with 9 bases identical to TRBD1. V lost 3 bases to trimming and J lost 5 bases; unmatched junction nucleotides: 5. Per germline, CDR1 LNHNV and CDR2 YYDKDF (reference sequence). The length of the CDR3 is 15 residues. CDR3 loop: CATSSGTGSDNEQFF. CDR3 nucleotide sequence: TGTGCCACCAGCAGCGGGACAGGGAGCGACAATGAGCAGTTCTTC. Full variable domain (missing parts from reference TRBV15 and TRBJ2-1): DAMVIQNPRYQVTQFGKPVTLSCSQTLNHNVMYWYQQKSSQAPKLLFHYYDKDFNNEADTPDNFQSRRPNTSFCFLDIRSPGLGDTAMYLCATSSGTGSDNEQFFGPGTRLTVL.

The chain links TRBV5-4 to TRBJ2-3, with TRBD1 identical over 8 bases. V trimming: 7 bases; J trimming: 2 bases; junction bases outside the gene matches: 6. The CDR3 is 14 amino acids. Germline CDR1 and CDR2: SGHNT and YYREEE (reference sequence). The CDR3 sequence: CASGDRLDTDTQYF. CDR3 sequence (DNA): TGTGCCAGCGGGGACAGGTTGGACACAGATACGCAGTATTTT. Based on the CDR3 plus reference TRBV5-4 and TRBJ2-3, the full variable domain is ETGVTQSPTHLIKTRGQQVTLRCSSQSGHNTVSWYQQALGQGPQFIFQYYREEENGRGNFPPRFSGLQFPNYSSELNVNALELDDSALYLCASGDRLDTDTQYFGPGTRLTVL.

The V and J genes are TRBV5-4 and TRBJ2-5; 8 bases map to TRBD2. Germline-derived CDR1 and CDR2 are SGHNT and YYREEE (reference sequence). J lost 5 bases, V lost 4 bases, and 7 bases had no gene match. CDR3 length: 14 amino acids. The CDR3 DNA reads TGTGCCAGCAGCACCTGGACTAGCTCGGAGACCCAGTACTTC. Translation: CASSTWTSSETQYF.

The CDR3 reads CASSFATGATGELFF. The CDR3, as DNA: TGTGCCAGCAGCTTCGCGACAGGGGCAACCGGGGAGCTGTTTTTT. This sequence joins TRBV5-5 and TRBJ2-2, with 8 bases lining up with TRBD1. J lost 5 bases, V lost 2 bases, and 5 bases had no gene match. Germline V gene sequence: CDR1 SGHKS, CDR2 YYEKEE (reference sequence). The length of the CDR3 is 15 residues.

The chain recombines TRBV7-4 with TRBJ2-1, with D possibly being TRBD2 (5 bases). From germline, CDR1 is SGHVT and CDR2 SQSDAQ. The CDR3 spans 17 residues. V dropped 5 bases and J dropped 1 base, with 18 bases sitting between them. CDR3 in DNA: TGTGCCAGCAGCACCCCCGGACTTGAAGTTTCCTACAATGAGCAGTTCTTC. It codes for CASSTPGLEVSYNEQFF. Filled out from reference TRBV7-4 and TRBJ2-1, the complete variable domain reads GAGVSQSPRYKVAKRGRDVALRCDSISGHVTLYWYRQTLGQGSEVLTYSQSDAQRDKSGRPSGRFSAERPERSVSTLKIQRTEQGDSAVYLCASSTPGLEVSYNEQFFGPGTRLTVL.

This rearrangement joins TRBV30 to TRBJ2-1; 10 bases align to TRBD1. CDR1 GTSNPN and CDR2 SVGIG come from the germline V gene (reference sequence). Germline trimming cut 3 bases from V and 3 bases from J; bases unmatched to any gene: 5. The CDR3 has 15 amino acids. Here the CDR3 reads CAWRETGGGYNEQFF. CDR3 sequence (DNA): TGTGCCTGGAGAGAGACAGGGGGCGGCTACAATGAGCAGTTCTTC. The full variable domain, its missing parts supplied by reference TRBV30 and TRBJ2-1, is SQTIHQWPATLVQPVGSPLSLECTVEGTSNPNLYWYRQAAGRGLQLLFYSVGIGQISSEVPQNLSASRPQDRQFILSSKKLLLSDSGFYLCAWRETGGGYNEQFFGPGTRLTVL.

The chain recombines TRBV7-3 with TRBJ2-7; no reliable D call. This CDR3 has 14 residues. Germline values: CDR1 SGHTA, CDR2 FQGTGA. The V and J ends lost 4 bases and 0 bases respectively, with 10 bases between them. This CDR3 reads CASSSLPHSYEQYF. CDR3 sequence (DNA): TGTGCCAGCAGCTCCCTTCCACACTCCTACGAGCAGTACTTC.